This TCR beta chain was recorded in a study of T cells after yellow fever vaccination. Across the whole study: SMART-Seq v4 Ultra Low Input prepared the low-cell-number fractions. Study-wide results and caveats: FACS-sorted repertoires could harbor abundant contaminating bulk-population clonotypes.

In its sample, this clonotype was seen many times. The antigen is undetermined. One entry per CDR3 protein, called by TCRdb with MiXCR from the 5' RACE reads. Altogether about 47,000 distinct CDR3 sequences are present, 7% to 8.5% being singletons, with the ten largest covering 25% to 30%. V lost 0 bases, J lost 4 bases, and 21 bases lay in between. Germline loops: CDR1 MGHRA, CDR2 YSYEKL. The CDR3 is made up of 18 amino acids. Material: CD8+ T cells sorted from PBMCs, obtained around 16 days after the first yellow fever vaccination. The receptor was isolated from a man aged 18 to 30 who received the YFV17D yellow fever vaccine. The chain is built from TRBV4-1 and TRBJ1-2; D is perhaps TRBD1 (6 bases). The DNA for the CDR3 is TGCGCCAGCAGCCAAGATACGGGACACCCCAGCGTCGGCTATGGCTACACCTTC. This encodes CASSQDTGHPSVGYGYTF.